This T cell receptor (beta chain) was captured by sequencing in a study of cytomegalovirus exposure and HLA in healthy donors. Study background: Researchers previously reported finding about 110 million unique TCR beta sequences from 170 million or so T cells. Study-wide results and caveats: Rarity held for most TCR sequences, but there were some public TCRs that occurred in many donors.

Healthy individuals who donated bone marrow served as the donors. A multiplex PCR was run with 60 Vbeta primers and 13 Jbeta primers. Original handling: About 83 million unique TCR beta chains, 9 million to 11 million shared, were counted in a later analysis. Repertoires were generated with immunoSEQ multiplex PCR, while TCRdb's copy carries only in-frame clones and drops some. That table is the source of V, J and clone size, and D and trimming were worked out from the DNA. Here the sample table reports 150,000 to 200,000 clones. Concerning this clone: Its antigen is not identified.

Sequences were obtained from PBMCs. This receptor was obtained from a woman aged 18-35 years in good health and CMV-seropositive.

This CDR3 reads CASSQDLRDRRNEQYF. The CDR3, as DNA: TGTGCCAGCAGCCAAGATCTTCGGGACAGACGGAACGAGCAGTACTTC. This chain links TRBV4-2 with TRBJ2-5; 7 nucleotides match TRBD1. The J call is uncertain, as TRBJ2-7 better fits the DNA end. This CDR3 is 16 amino acids long. CDR1 LGHNA and CDR2 YNFKEQ come from the germline V gene.